This T cell receptor beta chain derives from a study of CD8 T cells in Susac syndrome. When the RNA was reverse transcribed, random hexamers were used with an input of about 0.5 to 1 ug. Amplification of TCR beta CDR3 across 54 Vbeta and 13 Jbeta was performed with immunoSEQ multiplex PCR. TCRdb re-called the immunoSEQ multiplex PCR reads through MiXCR, storing one row per CDR3 protein. Among some 220,000 distinct CDR3 sequences, about 95% were seen once, and the ten largest hold roughly 0.1%. A note on this clonotype: What it binds is not known.

Notes on the study in general: The authors acknowledged that their TCR sequencing and HLA analysis involved a relatively small number of individuals.

Sequencing of TCR beta covered CD8+ and CD4+ T cells obtained from blood. Negative magnetic isolation gave CD8+ and CD4+ cells; FACS enriched CD8+ TEMRA. The sequence was obtained from a human donor with multiple sclerosis. The material sequenced was CD4+ T cells from PBMCs.

The CDR3 DNA is TGCAGCGTTGCACTGAACACTGAAGCTTTCTTT. This translates into CSVALNTEAFF. The V gene is TRBV29-1, the J gene TRBJ1-1; D gene ambiguous. Trimming removed 4 bases from V and 0 bases from J, with 3 bases in between. Germline lookup yields CDR1 SQVTM and CDR2 ANQGSEA. The CDR3 is made up of 11 amino acids.